This T cell receptor (beta chain) is drawn from a study of Graves' ophthalmopathy and Graves' hyperthyroidism. Active ophthalmopathy (CAS at least 3, NOSPECS at least 4), lasting under 3 months. Other autoimmune disease, uncontrolled infection, pregnancy and lactation led to exclusion. Scientists amplified the TCR beta CDR3 regions from RNA transcripts. The first-round RT-PCR employed HTBI primers together with the Qiagen OneStep RT-PCR kit. A multiplex PCR was then performed as the second round. TCRdb recomputed calls from the multiplex PCR reads with MiXCR, one row per CDR3 protein. The data show about half a million distinct CDR3 sequences, about 15% seen once. Looked up from germline, CDR1 is MNHEY and CDR2 is SVGEGT. The CDR3 loop spans 13 amino acids. Trimming took 5 bases from V and 0 from J, leaving 7 bases between them. At least ten counts were recorded for this clonotype. Its cognate antigen is unknown.

General study results and limits: Clonotypes were expanded in thyroid at above 0.001 frequency, and most also appeared in blood.

This chain uses TRBV6-2 or TRBV6-3 with TRBJ1-2, with D possibly being TRBD1 (6 bases). Specimen: blood. The receptor was isolated from a woman in her 30s with Graves' ophthalmopathy. CDR3 sequence reads: CASSGQTNYGYTF. The CDR3 bases are TGTGCCAGCAGTGGACAGACTAACTATGGCTACACCTTC.